A selection of T cell receptor beta chains follows, all from one sample in a study of T cells after yellow fever vaccination. TCRdb itself ran the 5' RACE reads through MiXCR, one entry per CDR3 protein. The sample includes more than 350,000 distinct CDR3 sequences, roughly 10% of them seen just once. The sequencing used PBMCs, collected on the day of the first yellow fever vaccination. The receptor source for this set is a man in his late teens or twenties who received the YFV17D yellow fever vaccine. Each CDR3 is given without its conserved first and last residue. Only part of the rows carry a size: once, few, many, or a class if the clone is expanded.

NA TRBJ2-1 TRBV5-1 ASSIGQSNEQF
NA TRBJ2-1 TRBV6-2/TRBV6-3 ASSTRVSGAYEQF
few TRBJ1-2 TRBV6-1 ASSKIGGSYGYT
NA TRBJ1-1 TRBV5-1 ASSQSGDLGTEAF
few TRBJ2-3 TRBV7-2 ASSLALAGGPSTDTQY
NA TRBJ2-2 TRBV6-5 ASSYWSGELF
few TRBJ1-5 TRBV12-3/TRBV12-4 ASRRQGNSNQPQH
NA TRBJ2-2 TRBV4-3 ASSMGSGATTGELF
NA TRBJ2-3 TRBV20-1 SARDSGGTDTQY
NA TRBJ2-1 TRBV5-1 ASSVQQGLRSYNEQF
NA TRBJ2-1 TRBV11-1 ASSLVGGHNEQF
few TRBJ2-3 TRBV5-4 ASSLASGEDTQY
few TRBJ2-1 TRBV30 AWSAGGPLEQF
NA TRBJ1-5 TRBV7-9 ASTRDGKGPQH
NA TRBJ1-1 TRBV6-2/TRBV6-3 ASSYSGGRENTEAF
NA TRBJ1-5 TRBV5-5 ASSPGHNNQPQH
few TRBJ2-1 TRBV6-1 ASSRRLAGTYNEQF
NA TRBJ1-2 TRBV7-9 ASSLGRDSDGYT
few TRBJ2-1 TRBV2 ATTVIRGNEQF
few TRBJ2-7 TRBV4-1 ASSQGLKISSRGGSSYEQY
NA TRBJ1-2 TRBV19 ASLGVDVFGYT
NA TRBJ2-3 TRBV20-1 SARVGTSGEGDTQY
many TRBJ2-3 TRBV12-3/TRBV12-4 ASSFRRLNKDTQY
few TRBJ1-2 TRBV7-2 ASSFGTVTVYGYT
few TRBJ1-1 TRBV20-1 SARDPRTVNTEAF
NA TRBJ2-3 TRBV5-4 ASSLAGTGSNTQY
many TRBJ2-2 TRBV7-8 ASSFRDRNTGELF
NA TRBJ2-5 TRBV19 ASRMGREKTQY
many TRBJ2-6 TRBV20-1 SARSGLPLT
NA TRBJ1-2 TRBV20-1 SARAFQETYGYT
NA TRBJ2-1 TRBV5-1 ASSPALQASYNEQF
NA TRBJ2-1 TRBV4-1 ASSQGPGQGHDEQF
few TRBJ2-7 TRBV11-2 ASSSGPPASGGLAGEQY
many TRBJ2-7 TRBV29-1 SAGVEQGVFEQY
few TRBJ2-5 TRBV15 ATSRTSGGFQETQY
NA TRBJ2-2 TRBV12-3/TRBV12-4 ASSYRVSGELF
many TRBJ1-1 TRBV7-9 ASSFQTVNTEAF
NA TRBJ2-5 TRBV7-9 ASFQNLAGKKTQY
few TRBJ2-3 TRBV20-1 SARSVDSTDTQY
NA TRBJ2-7 TRBV23-1 ASTLAGGHHSYEQY
NA TRBJ1-1 TRBV5-1 ASSLGPDAEAF
NA TRBJ2-7 TRBV7-2 ASSLVEWRGNEQY
NA TRBJ1-4 TRBV27 ASSQVGGKLF
many TRBJ2-5 TRBV27 ASSLSRREETQY
few TRBJ2-2 TRBV12-3/TRBV12-4 ASIPLPGGGDEAGELF
NA TRBJ1-5 TRBV2 ASATHGTVNQPQH
many TRBJ1-5 TRBV6-5 ASSYSYPPSSNQPQH
few TRBJ1-6 TRBV7-3 ASSLAGASHRNSPLH